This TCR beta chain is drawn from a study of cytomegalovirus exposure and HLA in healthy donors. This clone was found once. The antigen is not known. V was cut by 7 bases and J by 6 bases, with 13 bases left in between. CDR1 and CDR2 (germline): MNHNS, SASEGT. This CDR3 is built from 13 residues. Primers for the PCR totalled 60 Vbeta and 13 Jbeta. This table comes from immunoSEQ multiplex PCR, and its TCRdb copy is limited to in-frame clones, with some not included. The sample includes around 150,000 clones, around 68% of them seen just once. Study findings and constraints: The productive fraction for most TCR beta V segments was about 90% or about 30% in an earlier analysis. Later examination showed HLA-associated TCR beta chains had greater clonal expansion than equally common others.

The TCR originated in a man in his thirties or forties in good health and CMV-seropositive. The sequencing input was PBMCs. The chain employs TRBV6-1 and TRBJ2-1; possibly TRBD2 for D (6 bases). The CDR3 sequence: CASITGTGNEQFF. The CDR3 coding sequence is TGTGCCAGCATTACGGGGACTGGCAATGAGCAGTTCTTC.